Listed below are T cell receptor beta chains from one sample, sequenced in a study of HIV-infected patients and healthy controls. TCRdb reprocessed the 5' RACE reads via MiXCR and lists one record per CDR3 protein. The profile shows about 63,000 distinct CDR3 sequences, 15% to 20% of them singletons. The sample taken for sequencing was CD4+ T cells from blood. The source of these receptors is a human donor in good health. CDR3s include the opening cysteine and the closing phenylalanine or tryptophan. D genes are given only for firm matches. The size field is filled for only some rows; it gives once, few, many or a size class.

d_call: NA
v_call: TRBV7-9
j_call: TRBJ1-2
clone_size: few
cdr3_aa: CASSLEVRTTNYGYTF
cdr3_nt: TGTGCCAGCAGCCTTGAAGTGAGAACTACTAACTATGGCTACACCTTC

d_call: TRBD1
v_call: TRBV19
j_call: TRBJ2-3
clone_size: NA
cdr3_aa: CASTTGEPADTQYF
cdr3_nt: TGTGCCAGTACCACAGGGGAACCGGCAGATACGCAGTATTTT

d_call: NA
v_call: TRBV12-3/TRBV12-4
j_call: TRBJ1-5
clone_size: NA
cdr3_aa: CASSLGGAVPDGPQHF
cdr3_nt: TGTGCCAGCAGTTTAGGAGGGGCCGTTCCCGACGGGCCCCAGCATTTT

d_call: TRBD2
v_call: TRBV6-2/TRBV6-3
j_call: TRBJ2-1
clone_size: NA
cdr3_aa: CANSLKVGGRVYNEQFF
cdr3_nt: TGTGCCAACAGTCTCAAAGTAGGCGGGAGGGTCTACAATGAGCAGTTCTTC

d_call: NA
v_call: TRBV7-2
j_call: TRBJ1-2
clone_size: many
cdr3_aa: CASSLVLGLDYGYTF
cdr3_nt: TGTGCCAGCAGCTTAGTTCTCGGATTGGACTATGGCTACACCTTC

d_call: NA
v_call: TRBV12-3/TRBV12-4
j_call: TRBJ1-2
clone_size: once
cdr3_aa: CASSLAKRIYGYTF
cdr3_nt: TGTGCCAGCAGTTTAGCGAAACGAATCTATGGCTACACCTTC

d_call: TRBD1
v_call: TRBV24-1
j_call: TRBJ2-2
clone_size: many
cdr3_aa: CATSGQGAGELFF
cdr3_nt: TGTGCCACCAGTGGTCAGGGGGCCGGGGAGCTGTTTTTT

d_call: TRBD1
v_call: TRBV29-1
j_call: TRBJ2-7
clone_size: many
cdr3_aa: CSVLTGAYEQYF
cdr3_nt: TGCAGCGTTCTCACAGGGGCGTACGAGCAGTACTTC

d_call: TRBD1
v_call: TRBV7-9
j_call: TRBJ1-1
clone_size: few
cdr3_aa: CASSSGTGANNEAFF
cdr3_nt: TGTGCCAGCAGCTCGGGGACAGGGGCCAACAATGAAGCTTTCTTT

d_call: NA
v_call: TRBV4-3
j_call: TRBJ1-4
clone_size: many
cdr3_aa: CASSQGGYNEKLFF
cdr3_nt: TGCGCCAGCAGCCAAGGCGGATATAATGAAAAACTGTTTTTT

d_call: NA
v_call: TRBV7-9
j_call: TRBJ1-4
clone_size: NA
cdr3_aa: CASSLAGSNEKLFF
cdr3_nt: TGTGCCAGCAGCCTGGCCGGGTCTAATGAAAAACTGTTTTTT

d_call: TRBD1
v_call: TRBV7-9
j_call: TRBJ2-1
clone_size: NA
cdr3_aa: CASSFPRQGTQSNEQFF
cdr3_nt: TGTGCCAGCAGCTTTCCCCGACAGGGGACCCAAAGCAATGAGCAGTTCTTC

d_call: NA
v_call: TRBV5-1
j_call: TRBJ2-2
clone_size: few
cdr3_aa: CASSLYGVGELFF
cdr3_nt: TGCGCCAGCAGCTTGTACGGCGTCGGGGAGCTGTTTTTT

d_call: TRBD1
v_call: TRBV7-8
j_call: TRBJ1-1
clone_size: NA
cdr3_aa: CASSRNRGEAFF
cdr3_nt: TGTGCCAGCAGCAGGAACAGGGGCGAAGCTTTCTTT

d_call: NA
v_call: TRBV5-4
j_call: TRBJ1-2
clone_size: few
cdr3_aa: CASSSQHNYGYTF
cdr3_nt: TGTGCCAGCAGCTCGCAGCATAACTATGGCTACACCTTC

d_call: NA
v_call: TRBV5-1
j_call: TRBJ1-5
clone_size: few
cdr3_aa: CASSAGDMAEPQHF
cdr3_nt: TGCGCCAGCAGCGCGGGAGACATGGCGGAGCCCCAGCATTTT

d_call: NA
v_call: TRBV10-2
j_call: TRBJ1-4
clone_size: many
cdr3_aa: CASSDRWTGNEKLFF
cdr3_nt: TGCGCCAGCAGTGACAGGTGGACCGGTAATGAAAAACTGTTTTTT

d_call: NA
v_call: TRBV14
j_call: TRBJ2-7
clone_size: few
cdr3_aa: CASSQDLGGEQYF
cdr3_nt: TGTGCCAGCAGCCAAGATCTAGGGGGCGAGCAGTACTTC

d_call: NA
v_call: TRBV7-2
j_call: TRBJ2-5
clone_size: few
cdr3_aa: CASSLAVGSETQYF
cdr3_nt: TGTGCCAGCAGCTTAGCGGTTGGATCAGAGACCCAGTACTTC

d_call: TRBD1
v_call: TRBV9
j_call: TRBJ1-1
clone_size: NA
cdr3_aa: CASSRQGAANTEAFF
cdr3_nt: TGTGCCAGCAGCAGGCAGGGGGCGGCGAACACTGAAGCTTTCTTT

d_call: NA
v_call: TRBV20-1
j_call: TRBJ2-1
clone_size: few
cdr3_aa: CSARLAYNEQFF
cdr3_nt: TGCAGTGCTCGTCTAGCCTACAATGAGCAGTTCTTC

d_call: NA
v_call: TRBV12-3/TRBV12-4
j_call: TRBJ2-4
clone_size: NA
cdr3_aa: CASSFRTGAKNIQYF
cdr3_nt: TGTGCCAGCAGTTTTAGAACGGGGGCCAAAAACATTCAGTACTTC

d_call: NA
v_call: TRBV18
j_call: TRBJ2-7
clone_size: many
cdr3_aa: CASSPLSGANEQYF
cdr3_nt: TGTGCCAGCTCACCACTGTCGGGGGCGAACGAGCAGTACTTC

d_call: NA
v_call: TRBV20-1
j_call: TRBJ2-3
clone_size: many
cdr3_aa: CSASPTINTQYF
cdr3_nt: TGCAGTGCTAGTCCCACTATCAATACGCAGTATTTT

d_call: NA
v_call: TRBV7-2
j_call: TRBJ1-2
clone_size: few
cdr3_aa: CASSLVPLYGYTF
cdr3_nt: TGTGCCAGCAGCTTAGTTCCGCTGTATGGCTACACCTTC

d_call: NA
v_call: TRBV19
j_call: TRBJ1-5
clone_size: few
cdr3_aa: CASRGLGSNQPQHF
cdr3_nt: TGTGCCAGTAGGGGGTTGGGGTCCAATCAGCCCCAGCATTTT

d_call: NA
v_call: TRBV18
j_call: TRBJ2-7
clone_size: few
cdr3_aa: CASSLLQGTYEQYF
cdr3_nt: TGTGCCAGCTCACTTTTACAGGGCACTTACGAGCAGTACTTC

d_call: TRBD2
v_call: TRBV7-9
j_call: TRBJ2-2
clone_size: many
cdr3_aa: CAGRLSGDTGELFF
cdr3_nt: TGTGCCGGAAGACTTAGCGGGGACACCGGGGAGCTGTTTTTT

d_call: NA
v_call: TRBV6-4
j_call: TRBJ1-5
clone_size: few
cdr3_aa: CASSVAVSNQPQHF
cdr3_nt: TGTGCCAGCAGTGTAGCAGTTAGCAATCAGCCCCAGCATTTT

d_call: NA
v_call: TRBV29-1
j_call: TRBJ2-1
clone_size: few
cdr3_aa: CSTRGAGFSYNEQFF
cdr3_nt: TGCAGCACCAGGGGCGCGGGGTTCTCCTACAATGAGCAGTTCTTC

d_call: NA
v_call: TRBV3-1
j_call: TRBJ2-6
clone_size: NA
cdr3_aa: CASSQGYRSGANVLTF
cdr3_nt: TGTGCCAGCAGCCAAGGTTATCGCTCTGGGGCCAACGTCCTGACTTTC

d_call: NA
v_call: TRBV7-2
j_call: TRBJ2-3
clone_size: NA
cdr3_aa: CASSLALPGRGLTDTQYF
cdr3_nt: TGTGCCAGCAGCTTAGCGTTGCCAGGTCGCGGTCTCACAGATACGCAGTATTTT

d_call: TRBD2
v_call: TRBV7-2
j_call: TRBJ2-7
clone_size: NA
cdr3_aa: CASSLLVLADPMGQYF
cdr3_nt: TGTGCCAGCAGCTTATTAGTCCTAGCGGACCCTATGGGGCAGTACTTC

d_call: NA
v_call: TRBV23-1
j_call: TRBJ2-7
clone_size: few
cdr3_aa: CASPKRASYEQYF
cdr3_nt: TGCGCCAGCCCCAAGCGGGCCTCCTACGAGCAGTACTTC

d_call: TRBD1
v_call: TRBV7-2
j_call: TRBJ1-1
clone_size: few
cdr3_aa: CASSFRTGGITEAFF
cdr3_nt: TGTGCCAGCAGCTTCCGGACAGGGGGCATCACTGAAGCTTTCTTT

d_call: NA
v_call: TRBV6-2/TRBV6-3
j_call: TRBJ2-5
clone_size: few
cdr3_aa: CASSQTATQETQYF
cdr3_nt: TGTGCCAGCAGTCAAACAGCTACGCAAGAGACCCAGTACTTC

d_call: NA
v_call: TRBV20-1
j_call: TRBJ1-4
clone_size: NA
cdr3_aa: CSASESRVNEKLFF
cdr3_nt: TGCAGTGCTAGCGAGTCTAGGGTTAATGAAAAACTGTTTTTT